What follows describes a single T cell receptor beta chain. This entry belongs to a study of blood T cell repertoires in COVID-19. From germline, CDR1 is LGHDT and CDR2 YNNKEL (reference sequence). V trimming: 4 bases; J trimming: 9 bases; junction bases outside the gene matches: 14. There are 17 residues in the CDR3. The repertoire was sequenced with immunoSEQ multiplex PCR; TCRdb's copy has only in-frame clones and lacks some. The table has approximately 390,000 clones, roughly 86% seen once. The source is a middle-aged woman with acute COVID-19. The sequencing input was PBMCs or T cells enriched from blood (not recorded which). The chain couples TRBV3-1 (or the pseudogene TRBV3-2) to TRBJ2-1, with 11 bases fitting TRBD1. CDR3 amino acids: CASSLSSGTGGFGEQFF. The CDR3 DNA is TGTGCCAGCAGCCTCTCCTCCGGGACAGGGGGGTTCGGTGAGCAGTTCTTC.